This entry lists 5 T cell receptor beta chains sequenced from one sample in a study of beta chain features in type 1 diabetes. These TCRs' antigens remain unknown. All of the isolated RNA was reverse transcribed, so expressed TCRB transcripts were sequenced. Using immunoSEQ multiplex PCR, the repertoire was profiled, and TCRdb retains in-frame clones only, with some absent. The table records some 17,000 clones, under 80% of them present only once. Findings and limits, study-wide: For Type 1 diabetes patients, all four CD4+ subsets carried TCRB CDR3s that were moderately but significantly shorter.

The source material was stem cell memory CD4+ T cells from blood. Every receptor here comes from a man aged 30 to 45 with type 1 diabetes.

J is TRBJ2-5 and V is TRBV29-1; 7 nucleotides line up with TRBD1. The trim removed 6 bases at V and 2 bases at J, leaving 9 bases unmatched. Germline V gene data show CDR1 as SQVTM and CDR2 as ANQGSEA. CDR3 length: 14 residues. CDR3 residues: CSVTPGQPQETQYF. CDR3 coding DNA: TGCAGCGTCACTCCGGGACAGCCTCAAGAGACCCAGTACTTC.

J is TRBJ2-3 and V is TRBV30; possibly TRBD2 for D (5 bases). V was shortened by 4 bases and J by 4 bases, with 12 bases between the two germline ends. Germline CDR1 GTSNPN, CDR2 SVGIG (reference sequence). The CDR3 spans 13 residues. The CDR3 here is CAWTWGEADTQYF. Here the CDR3 DNA reads TGTGCCTGGACTTGGGGAGAGGCAGATACGCAGTATTTT.

The chain has TRBV5-1 and TRBJ2-1; unclear D gene. Germline V gives CDR1 SGHRS, CDR2 YFSETQ. V shed 0 bases and J shed 13 bases, with 8 bases lying between them. The CDR3 is 11 residues long. This chain's CDR3 is CASSLETTQFF. CDR3 nucleotides: TGCGCCAGCAGCTTGGAGACGACACAGTTCTTC.

The J gene is TRBJ1-2, the V gene TRBV30; no definite D call. Germline V CDR1 and CDR2: GTSNPN, SVGIG (reference sequence). V gave up 4 bases and J gave up 8 bases, with 14 bases separating them. This CDR3 region has 12 residues. The CDR3: CAWTPLTMGYTF. The CDR3 nucleotides read TGTGCCTGGACCCCCCTCACTATGGGCTACACCTTC.

The chain couples TRBV2 to TRBJ1-1; weak D call: TRBD1 (6 bases). This CDR3 has 13 amino acids. The germline V gene has CDR1 SNHLY and CDR2 FYNNEI. V lost 6 bases and J 4 bases, leaving 12 bases between the germline ends. The CDR3 reads CASRGGGGTEAFF. The CDR3 coding sequence is TGTGCCAGCAGGGGAGGGGGGGGCACTGAAGCTTTCTTT.